A selection of T cell receptor beta chains follows, all from one sample in a study of identical twins. MiXCR, run by TCRdb on the 5' RACE reads, gives a single entry per CDR3 protein. Counted here are approximately 700,000 distinct CDR3 sequences, 6.1% occurring once; the ten biggest clones make up 1.5% to 2%. Material for sequencing was naive T cells sorted from blood. These receptors were collected from a man younger than 30 in good health. Each CDR3 is given with its conserved first and last residue. Clone size appears in some rows only: once, few, many, or a class for an expanded clone.

>many|TRBJ2-5|TRBV4-2
CASSQAGSRQETQYF
>many|TRBJ1-1|TRBV10-2
CASSVGGRTEAFF
>many|TRBJ2-3|TRBV15
CATSRTGLEDTQYF
>few|TRBJ2-1|TRBV4-2
CASSQEGQYPFF
>many|TRBJ2-7|TRBV12-3/TRBV12-4
CASSPDRGRDYEQYF
>.|TRBJ1-5|TRBV20-1
CSARDPTSNQPQHF
>few|TRBJ1-2|TRBV18
CASSAAGQGYYTF
>few|TRBJ2-1|TRBV20-1
CSAGLTGTSYNEQFF
>many|TRBJ1-5|TRBV27
CASSLYGEYLQPQHF
>.|TRBJ2-3|TRBV7-9
CASSSTDRDRGTDTQYF
>many|TRBJ2-7|TRBV5-1
CASSESSGTVYEQYF
>few|TRBJ1-6|TRBV11-2
CASSLDPPRGPNSPLHF
>few|TRBJ2-7|TRBV7-9
CASSFPTSGRTSYEQYF
>many|TRBJ2-3|TRBV10-1
CASSESISAGGLDTQYF
>many|TRBJ2-1|TRBV25-1
CASSDSPLGYNEQFF
>.|TRBJ1-4|TRBV7-2
CASSLERLGFGEKLFF
>.|TRBJ2-7|TRBV14
CASNRGGAHEQYF
>many|TRBJ2-5|TRBV29-1
CSVEEGAETQYF
>few|TRBJ1-6|TRBV7-6
CASSAGTGFSPLHF